This paragraph reports one T cell receptor (beta chain). This record belongs to a study of blood T cells in healthy people across ages. The use of a sample-barcoded 5' primer and a J-beta primer mix characterized a second PCR of about 7 to 12 cycles. MiXCR, applied by TCRdb to the 5' RACE reads, yields one record per CDR3 protein. The sample has some 1.4 million distinct CDR3 sequences; 42% are singletons. Trimming cost V 5 bases and J 4 bases, with 18 bases left between them. Germline CDR1 is SGHAT and CDR2 is FQNNGV. The CDR3 consists of 15 residues. The origin of this receptor is a woman between 18 and 30 years old in good health. The chain employs TRBV11-2 and TRBJ2-7; D not certain. Material for sequencing was blood. CDR3 in DNA: TGTGCCAGCAGCGCACCGGGCCTCCCCCCGTACGAGCAGTACTTC. Protein product: CASSAPGLPPYEQYF.